This T cell receptor beta chain came from a study of T cells expressing NK-cell markers. At the level of the study: Sorted T-cell subsets CD3+CD56+NKG2C+, CD3+CD56+NKG2C- and CD3+CD56-NKG2C+ were TCR beta-sequenced. Points from the study as a whole: Of the CD8+ T cell pool in about six donors, about 1.0-7.0% was accounted for by dominant NKG2C+ clonotypes.

The CDR3 covers 13 residues. Germline V CDR1 and CDR2: MNHNS, SASEGT. Concerning this clonotype: Its antigen is unidentified.

Synthesis of TCR beta cDNA relied on 5'RACE template switching carrying UMIs. TCRdb reprocessed the 5' RACE reads, keeping one entry per CDR3 protein, no DNA. Here the sample table reports approximately 380,000 distinct CDR3 sequences. The J gene is TRBJ2-2, the V gene TRBV6-1. The sequencing sample was made of blood T cells: a sorted CD56 or NKG2C T cell subset, CD4+ or CD8+ T cells, or bulk PBMC T cells (not recorded which). The receptor's source is a man aged 18-70 years in good health. The chain's CDR3 is CASSKGNTGELFF.